In its sample, the clone carrying this T cell receptor beta chain was seen a few times. The source of the sample is a study of spatial heterogeneity in lung cancer. CDR3 length equals 12 residues. Germline-derived CDR1 and CDR2 are LGHDT and YNNKEL (reference sequence). Trimming stripped 6 bases from V and 9 bases from J, with 12 bases between. MiXCR, run by TCRdb on the 5' RACE reads, gives a single entry per CDR3 protein. The sample has 13,000 or so distinct CDR3 sequences, less than 4.5% seen once. Sample time point: sample taken at primary tumor resection. The TCR sequence derives from a male donor with early-stage non-small cell lung cancer. V is TRBV3-1 and J is TRBJ2-1; no definite D call. The material sequenced was PBMCs, taken at surgery. As DNA, the CDR3 is TGTGCCAGCAGTCCTGCTTGGGGTGAGCAGTTCTTC. It specifies CASSPAWGEQFF.